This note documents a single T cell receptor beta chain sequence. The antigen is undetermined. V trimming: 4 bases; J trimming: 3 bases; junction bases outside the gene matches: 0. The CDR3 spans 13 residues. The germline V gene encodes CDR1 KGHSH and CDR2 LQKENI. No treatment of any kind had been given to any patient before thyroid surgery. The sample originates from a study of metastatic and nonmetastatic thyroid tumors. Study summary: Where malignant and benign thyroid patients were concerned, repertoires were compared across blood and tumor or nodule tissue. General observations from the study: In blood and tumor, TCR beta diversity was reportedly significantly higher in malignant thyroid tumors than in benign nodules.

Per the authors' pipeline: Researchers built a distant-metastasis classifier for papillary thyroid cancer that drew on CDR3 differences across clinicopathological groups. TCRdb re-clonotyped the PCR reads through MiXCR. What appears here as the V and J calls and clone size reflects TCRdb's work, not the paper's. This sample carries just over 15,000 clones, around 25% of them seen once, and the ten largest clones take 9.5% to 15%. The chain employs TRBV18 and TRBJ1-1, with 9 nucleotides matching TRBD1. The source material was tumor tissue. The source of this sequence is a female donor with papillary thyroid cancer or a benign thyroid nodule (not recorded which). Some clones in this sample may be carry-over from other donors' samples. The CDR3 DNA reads TGTGCCAGCTCACGGGACAGGGACACTGAAGCTTTCTTT. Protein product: CASSRDRDTEAFF.